The sequence of this T cell receptor beta chain was determined in a study of blood T cell repertoires in COVID-19. Whole-study context: COVID-19 samples from acute and convalescent phases originated in the United States, Italy and Spain. Sources were T cells, B-cell-depleted T cells, or PBMCs; the material itself was cDNA or gDNA.

This CDR3 has 16 residues. Trimming took 0 bases from V and 2 from J; bases not matched to a gene: 3. Germline V gene data show CDR1 as SGHTA and CDR2 as FQGTGA. Per the original methods: Nucleated cell counts were estimated from reference gene primer amplification. Some clones are missing from TCRdb's copy, which holds only in-frame ones; the method was immunoSEQ multiplex PCR. The V and J calls and clone size were taken over from that table, and D and trimming were inferred from the DNA. The sample has about 48,000 clones, 85% seen once. The gene calls are TRBV7-3 and TRBJ2-3; 9 bases map to TRBD2. The sequenced material came from peripheral blood. The TCR comes from a woman aged 55-75 years with acute or convalescent COVID-19. The CDR3 region is CASSLTPSGDTDTQYF. CDR3 in DNA: TGTGCCAGCAGCTTAACCCCTAGCGGGGACACAGATACGCAGTATTTT.